The 6 T cell receptor beta chains listed next were all sequenced from one sample in a study of blood T cell repertoires in COVID-19 (dated by TCRdb to the early 2020s). The protocol used for the library was the immunoSEQ multiplex PCR assay. TCRdb re-hosts the immuneACCESS table, in-frame sequences only. Its copies lack some clones; in the studies checked, an unresolved V gene accounts for under half of them, and the cause for the rest is not known. The sample table records 290,000 or so clones; about 85% of these occur just once. Roughly 2.1% of the sample goes to the ten largest clones. What was sequenced was peripheral blood. The source of these receptors is a young man with active or convalescent COVID-19.

In nucleotides, the CDR3 is TGTGCCAGCAGCTTGATCAGGGTAAATCAAGAGACCCAGTACTTC. It encodes CASSLIRVNQETQYF. The chain couples TRBV5-6 to TRBJ2-5; tentative D call: TRBD1 (5 bases). Per germline, CDR1 SGHDT and CDR2 YYEEEE. V dropped 1 base and J dropped 2 bases, with 12 bases sitting between them. This CDR3 comprises 15 residues.

The chain couples TRBV19 to TRBJ1-1; no reliable D call. Per the germline V gene, CDR1 is LNHDA and CDR2 is SQIVND (reference sequence). Trimming stripped 3 bases from V and 9 bases from J, with 14 bases between. There are 13 residues in the CDR3. The CDR3 nucleotides read TGTGCCAGTAGTATCGAGCCGCATCATAAAGCTTTCTTT. This codes for CASSIEPHHKAFF.

V gene TRBV5-1 combines with J gene TRBJ2-2; the match to TRBD2 covers 8 bases. The V segment lost 3 bases and the J segment 3 bases; nucleotides outside the gene matches: 7. Germline V lookup: CDR1 SGHRS, CDR2 YFSETQ. The CDR3 extends over 16 amino acids. The CDR3 is CASSSGTGGYTGELFF. DNA of the CDR3: TGCGCCAGCAGCTCCGGAACGGGGGGGTACACCGGGGAGCTGTTTTTT.

This chain joins TRBV4-1 and TRBJ1-1; tentative D call: TRBD1 (5 bases). From germline, CDR1 is MGHRA and CDR2 YSYEKL. V was clipped by 1 base and J by 1 base, with 10 bases between them. The CDR3 length is 15 residues. CDR3 region: CASSQVRGSNTEAFF. DNA of the CDR3: TGCGCCAGCAGCCAAGTAAGGGGTTCGAACACTGAAGCTTTCTTT.

This chain joins TRBV28 and TRBJ1-5, with D possibly being TRBD1 (5 bases). V dropped 8 bases and J dropped 2 bases, with 13 bases sitting between them. The CDR3 is 14 residues long. Germline CDR1 and CDR2: MDHEN and SYDVKM. The CDR3 region is CASGRGTGNQPQHF. CDR3 in DNA: TGTGCCAGCGGGAGGGGAACGGGCAATCAGCCCCAGCATTTT.

The chain combines TRBV24-1 with TRBJ2-2; 7 bases map to TRBD2. The CDR3 sequence is 13 residues long. CDR1 KGHDR and CDR2 SFDVKD come from the germline V gene. J lost 6 bases, V lost 9 bases, and 6 bases had no gene match. CDR3 coding DNA: TGTGCCACCGGACTAGACGTCGCCGGGGAGCTGTTTTTT. Translating it yields CATGLDVAGELFF.